A single sample is the source of the 10 T cell receptor beta chains below, sequenced in a study of blood T cell repertoires in COVID-19. Clones were read by immunoSEQ multiplex PCR, and TCRdb kept only the in-frame ones, dropping some. Of roughly 200,000 clones listed, about 75% are singletons. Sequencing input: peripheral blood. These receptors all come from a woman between 45 and 65 years old with active or convalescent COVID-19.

This clone was observed a few times. The rearrangement joins TRBV28 to TRBJ1-3; 7 bases fit TRBD1. Germline V gives CDR1 MDHEN, CDR2 SYDVKM. V shed 6 bases and J 0 bases; nucleotides not matched to a gene: 8. This CDR3 is built from 16 residues. CDR3 DNA sequence: TGTGCCAGCAGCCCGACAGGGCAAAACTCTGGAAACACCATATATTTT. Protein sequence: CASSPTGQNSGNTIYF.

The rearrangement links TRBV6-5 to TRBJ2-5; 7 bases agree with TRBD1. Unmatched junction bases numbered 7, after V lost 7 bases and J lost 5 bases. Germline CDR1 is MNHEY and CDR2 is SVGAGI. The length of the CDR3 is 13 residues. CDR3 sequence (DNA): TGTGCCAGCACCCTGACAGGGTGGGAGACCCAGTACTTC. This gives the protein CASTLTGWETQYF.

This clone was picked up many times. The CDR3: CASSQEGQARPGGYTF. CDR3 coding DNA: TGCGCCAGCAGCCAAGAGGGACAGGCCCGCCCGGGGGGCTACACCTTC. The genes are TRBV4-3 and TRBJ1-2, with TRBD1 matching 8 bases. This CDR3 has 16 residues. V gave up 0 bases and J gave up 8 bases; unmatched junction bases: 11. Germline V gene lookup returns CDR1 LGHNA and CDR2 YSLEER.

V and J are TRBV19 and TRBJ1-2; TRBD1 agrees at 8 bases. After removal of 3 bases from V and 8 bases from J, the junction contained 8 bases not matched to a gene. CDR1 is LNHDA and CDR2 is SQIVND in the germline V gene (reference sequence). CDR3 size: 14 residues. The DNA for the CDR3 is TGTGCCAGTAGTATCAGGGGCAGGGGGCAAGGCTACACCTTC. Its translation: CASSIRGRGQGYTF.

V is TRBV4-2 and J is TRBJ2-2; TRBD2 matches 10 bases. Looked up from germline, CDR1 is LGHNA and CDR2 is YNFKEQ. CDR3 length equals 18 residues. Trimming at V came to 1 base and at J to 0 bases, leaving 5 bases not matched to a gene. CDR3 region: CASSQVFSGGTNTGELFF. The CDR3 DNA reads TGTGCCAGCAGCCAAGTTTTTAGCGGGGGGACGAACACCGGGGAGCTGTTTTTT.

The chain combines TRBV5-4 with TRBJ2-1; D is perhaps TRBD2 (7 bases). Germline CDR1 and CDR2: SGHNT and YYREEE (reference sequence). V dropped 3 bases and J dropped 12 bases, with 19 bases sitting between them. CDR3 length: 14 amino acids. The DNA for the CDR3 is TGTGCCAGCAGCTCCCCGGGGGAGGGGGTTGGGCAGTTCTTC. This encodes CASSSPGEGVGQFF.

The chain joins TRBV30 to TRBJ1-1; D ambiguous. The V gene's germline CDR1 is GTSNPN and CDR2 SVGIG (reference sequence). The ends were cut back, 2 bases at V and 1 base at J, with 11 bases in the middle. The CDR3 loop spans 14 amino acids. Here the CDR3 DNA reads TGTGCCTGGAGTCCTCTGACACCGAACACTGAAGCTTTCTTT. Its protein product is CAWSPLTPNTEAFF.

CDR3 nucleotide sequence: TGTGCCAGCAGTGCCCAGGGCCAACCGGGTGTGAGCAATCAGCCCCAGCATTTT. Translation gives CASSAQGQPGVSNQPQHF. V gene TRBV2 combines with J gene TRBJ1-5, with a weak D call TRBD1 (5 bases). Germline lookup yields CDR1 SNHLY and CDR2 FYNNEI. Trimming stripped 4 bases from V and 1 base from J, with 20 bases between. The CDR3 has 18 residues.

The V call is TRBV30, the J call TRBJ1-4; D is possibly TRBD1 (5 bases). The CDR3 is made up of 15 amino acids. Trimming shortened V by 3 bases and J by 4 bases, and 15 bases separated the two germline ends. From germline, CDR1 is GTSNPN and CDR2 SVGIG (reference sequence). The CDR3 DNA reads TGTGCCTGGAGGGGGGGACGGACCGGTAATGAAAAACTGTTTTTT. This gives the protein CAWRGGRTGNEKLFF.

This rearrangement joins TRBV2 to TRBJ2-2, with TRBD1 identical over 7 bases. Germline-derived CDR1 and CDR2 are SNHLY and FYNNEI. Unmatched junction bases numbered 6, after V lost 6 bases and J lost 2 bases. The CDR3 sequence is 15 residues long. CDR3 bases: TGTGCCAGCAGCCCCGGGACAGCCAACACCGGGGAGCTGTTTTTT. Protein: CASSPGTANTGELFF.